This record covers a single T cell receptor (beta chain). Antigen unknown. The CDR3 is 15 residues long. Germline CDR1 and CDR2: LNHDA and SQIVND (reference sequence). Trimming removed 4 bases from V and 3 bases from J, with 14 bases in between. The data are from a study of T cells in Graves' hyperthyroidism and ophthalmopathy. General study findings and limits: Ophthalmopathy and stable hyperthyroidism were separated by a 13 V-J model. Most thyroid clonotypes expanded above 0.001 were also detected in blood.

RNA transcripts served as the template for amplifying TCR beta CDR3 regions. Initially, a first-round RT-PCR of the TCR CDR3 employed the HTBI primer set. TCRdb processed the multiplex PCR reads anew with MiXCR; each CDR3 protein has one entry. Found here are approximately 530,000 distinct CDR3 sequences, just under 20% of them singletons; the top ten hold about 50%. PBMCs were obtained from 9 to 10 ml fresh peripheral blood. This sequence originates from a man aged 40-50 years with Graves' ophthalmopathy. Material for sequencing was blood. This rearrangement joins TRBV19 to TRBJ2-3; D gene ambiguous. The CDR3 loop reads CASSKTASPTDTQYF. The CDR3 bases are TGTGCCAGTAGTAAAACAGCAAGCCCGACAGATACGCAGTATTTT.